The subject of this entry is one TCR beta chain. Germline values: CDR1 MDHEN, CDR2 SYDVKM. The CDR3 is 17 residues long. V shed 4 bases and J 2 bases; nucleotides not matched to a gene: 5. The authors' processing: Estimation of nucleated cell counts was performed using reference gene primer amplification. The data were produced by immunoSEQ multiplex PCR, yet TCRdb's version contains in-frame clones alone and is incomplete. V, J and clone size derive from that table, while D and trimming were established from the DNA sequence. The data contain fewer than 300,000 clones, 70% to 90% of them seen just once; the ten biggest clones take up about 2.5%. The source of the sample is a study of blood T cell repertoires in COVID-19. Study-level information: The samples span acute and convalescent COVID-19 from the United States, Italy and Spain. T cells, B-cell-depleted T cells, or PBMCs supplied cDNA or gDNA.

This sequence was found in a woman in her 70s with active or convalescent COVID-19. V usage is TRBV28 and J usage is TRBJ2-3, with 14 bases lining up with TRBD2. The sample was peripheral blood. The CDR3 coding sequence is TGTGCCAGCAGTTCCGGACTAGCGGGAGGAACCACAGATACGCAGTATTTT. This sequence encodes CASSSGLAGGTTDTQYF.